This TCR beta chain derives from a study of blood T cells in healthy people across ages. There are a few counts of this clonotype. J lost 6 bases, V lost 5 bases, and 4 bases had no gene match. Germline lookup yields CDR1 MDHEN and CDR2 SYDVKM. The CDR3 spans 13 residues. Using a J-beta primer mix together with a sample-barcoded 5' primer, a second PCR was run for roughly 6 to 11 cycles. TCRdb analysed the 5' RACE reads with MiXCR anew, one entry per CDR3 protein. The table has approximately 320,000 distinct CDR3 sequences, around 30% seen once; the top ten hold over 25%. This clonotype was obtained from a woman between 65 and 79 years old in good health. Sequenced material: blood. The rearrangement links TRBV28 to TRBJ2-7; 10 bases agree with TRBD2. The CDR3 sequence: CASSASGRSEQYF. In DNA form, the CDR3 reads TGTGCCAGCAGTGCTAGCGGGAGAAGCGAGCAGTACTTC.